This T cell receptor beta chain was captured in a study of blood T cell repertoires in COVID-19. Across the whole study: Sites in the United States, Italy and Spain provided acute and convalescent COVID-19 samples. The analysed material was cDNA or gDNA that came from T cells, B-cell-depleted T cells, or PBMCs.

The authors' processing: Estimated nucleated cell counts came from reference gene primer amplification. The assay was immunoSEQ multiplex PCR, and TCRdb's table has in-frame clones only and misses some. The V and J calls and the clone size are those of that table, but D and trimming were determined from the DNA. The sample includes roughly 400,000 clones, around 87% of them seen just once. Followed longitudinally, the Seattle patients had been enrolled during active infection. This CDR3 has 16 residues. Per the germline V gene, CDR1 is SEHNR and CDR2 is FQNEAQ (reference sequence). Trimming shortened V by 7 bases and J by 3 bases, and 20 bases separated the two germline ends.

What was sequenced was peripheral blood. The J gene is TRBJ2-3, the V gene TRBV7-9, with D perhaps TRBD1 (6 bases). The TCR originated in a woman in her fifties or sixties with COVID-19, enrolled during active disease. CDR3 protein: CASNREKAGLTDTQYF. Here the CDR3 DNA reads TGTGCCAGCAACAGGGAGAAGGCAGGCCTGACAGATACGCAGTATTTT.